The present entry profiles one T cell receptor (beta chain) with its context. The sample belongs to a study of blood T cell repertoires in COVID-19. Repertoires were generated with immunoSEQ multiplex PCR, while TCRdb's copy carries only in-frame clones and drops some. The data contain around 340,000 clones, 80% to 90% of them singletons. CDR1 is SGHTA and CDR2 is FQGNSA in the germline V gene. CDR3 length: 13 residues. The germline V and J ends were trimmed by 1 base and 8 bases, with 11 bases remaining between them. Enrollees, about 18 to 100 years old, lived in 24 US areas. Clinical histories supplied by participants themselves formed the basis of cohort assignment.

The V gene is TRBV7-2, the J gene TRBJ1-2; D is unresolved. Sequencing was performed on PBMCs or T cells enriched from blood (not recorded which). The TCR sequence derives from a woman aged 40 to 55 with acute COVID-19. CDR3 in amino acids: CASSLGEMVGYTF. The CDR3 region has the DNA TGTGCCAGCAGCTTAGGGGAGATGGTCGGCTACACCTTC.